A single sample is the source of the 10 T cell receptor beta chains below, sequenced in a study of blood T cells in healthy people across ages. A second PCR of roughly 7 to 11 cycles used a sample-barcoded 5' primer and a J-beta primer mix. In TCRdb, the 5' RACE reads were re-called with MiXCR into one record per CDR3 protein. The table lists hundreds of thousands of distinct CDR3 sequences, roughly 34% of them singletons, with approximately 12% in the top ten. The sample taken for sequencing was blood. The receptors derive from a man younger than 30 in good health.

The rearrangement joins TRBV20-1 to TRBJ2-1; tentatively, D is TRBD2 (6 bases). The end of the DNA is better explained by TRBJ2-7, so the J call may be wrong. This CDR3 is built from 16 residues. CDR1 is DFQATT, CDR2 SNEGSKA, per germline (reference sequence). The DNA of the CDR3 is TGCAGTGCGCGACCCCTAGTAGGCGGGGCCTACAATGAGCAGTACTTC. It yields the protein CSARPLVGGAYNEQYF.

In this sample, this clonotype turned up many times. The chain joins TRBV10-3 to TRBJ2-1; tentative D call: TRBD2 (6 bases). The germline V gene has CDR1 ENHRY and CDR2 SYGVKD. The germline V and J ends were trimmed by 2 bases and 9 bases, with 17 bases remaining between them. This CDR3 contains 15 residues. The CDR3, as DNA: TGTGCCATCAGTGAGCGAGGAGGGCATGACGGTGAGCAGTTCTTC. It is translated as CAISERGGHDGEQFF.

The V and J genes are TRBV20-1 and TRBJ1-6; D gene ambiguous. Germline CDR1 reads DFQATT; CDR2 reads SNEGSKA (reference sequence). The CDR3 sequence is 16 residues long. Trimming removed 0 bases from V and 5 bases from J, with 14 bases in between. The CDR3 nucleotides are TGCAGTGCTAGAGATGGGGTGACGGGAGATAATTCACCCCTCCACTTT. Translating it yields CSARDGVTGDNSPLHF.

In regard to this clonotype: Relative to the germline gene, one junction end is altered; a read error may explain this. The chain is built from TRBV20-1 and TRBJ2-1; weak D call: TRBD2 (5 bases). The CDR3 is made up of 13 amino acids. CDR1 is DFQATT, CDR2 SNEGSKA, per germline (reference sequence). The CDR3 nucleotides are TGCAGTGCTAGAGAGGACTCCCACAATGAGCAGTTCTTC. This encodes CSAREDSHNEQFF.

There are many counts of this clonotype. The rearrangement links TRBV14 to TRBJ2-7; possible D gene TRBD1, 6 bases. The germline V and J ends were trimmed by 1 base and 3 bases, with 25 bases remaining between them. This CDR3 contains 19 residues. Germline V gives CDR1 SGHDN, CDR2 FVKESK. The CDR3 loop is CASSQGLRGTLKMGYEQYF. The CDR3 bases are TGTGCCAGCAGCCAAGGATTGAGGGGGACACTTAAAATGGGCTACGAGCAGTACTTC.

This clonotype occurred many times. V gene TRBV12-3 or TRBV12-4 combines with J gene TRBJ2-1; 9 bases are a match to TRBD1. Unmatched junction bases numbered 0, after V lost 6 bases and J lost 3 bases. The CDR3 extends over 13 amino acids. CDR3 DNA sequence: TGTGCCAGCAGGGGACAGGGCTACAATGAGCAGTTCTTC. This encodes CASRGQGYNEQFF.

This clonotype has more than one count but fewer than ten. CDR3 residues: CASSVTPGGERSDGYTF. CDR3 coding DNA: TGTGCCAGCAGCGTGACTCCTGGAGGGGAAAGGAGTGATGGCTACACCTTC. This rearrangement joins TRBV9 to TRBJ1-2; weak D call: TRBD1 (5 bases). The V end lost 2 bases, the J end lost 6 bases, and 23 bases lay between the germline ends. This CDR3 is 17 amino acids long. Germline V gives CDR1 SGDLS, CDR2 YYNGEE.

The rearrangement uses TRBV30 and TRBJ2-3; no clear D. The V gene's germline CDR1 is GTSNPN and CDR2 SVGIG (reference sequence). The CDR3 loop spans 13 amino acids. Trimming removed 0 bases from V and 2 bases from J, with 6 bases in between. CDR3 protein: CAWSVPPTDTQYF. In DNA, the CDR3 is TGTGCCTGGAGTGTACCCCCCACAGATACGCAGTATTTT.

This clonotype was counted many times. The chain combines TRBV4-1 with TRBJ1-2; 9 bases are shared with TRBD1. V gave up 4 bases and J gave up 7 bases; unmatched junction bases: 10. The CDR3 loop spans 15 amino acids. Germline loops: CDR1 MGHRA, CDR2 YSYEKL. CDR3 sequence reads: CASSLTPQGASGYTF. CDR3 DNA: TGCGCCAGCAGCCTCACCCCACAGGGGGCGAGTGGCTACACCTTC.

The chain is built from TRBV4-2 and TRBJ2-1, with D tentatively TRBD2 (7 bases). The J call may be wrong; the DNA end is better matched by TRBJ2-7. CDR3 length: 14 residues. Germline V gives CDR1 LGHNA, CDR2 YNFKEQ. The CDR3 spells CASRGGGPYNEQYF. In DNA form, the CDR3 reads TGTGCCAGCCGCGGCGGGGGCCCCTACAATGAGCAGTACTTC.